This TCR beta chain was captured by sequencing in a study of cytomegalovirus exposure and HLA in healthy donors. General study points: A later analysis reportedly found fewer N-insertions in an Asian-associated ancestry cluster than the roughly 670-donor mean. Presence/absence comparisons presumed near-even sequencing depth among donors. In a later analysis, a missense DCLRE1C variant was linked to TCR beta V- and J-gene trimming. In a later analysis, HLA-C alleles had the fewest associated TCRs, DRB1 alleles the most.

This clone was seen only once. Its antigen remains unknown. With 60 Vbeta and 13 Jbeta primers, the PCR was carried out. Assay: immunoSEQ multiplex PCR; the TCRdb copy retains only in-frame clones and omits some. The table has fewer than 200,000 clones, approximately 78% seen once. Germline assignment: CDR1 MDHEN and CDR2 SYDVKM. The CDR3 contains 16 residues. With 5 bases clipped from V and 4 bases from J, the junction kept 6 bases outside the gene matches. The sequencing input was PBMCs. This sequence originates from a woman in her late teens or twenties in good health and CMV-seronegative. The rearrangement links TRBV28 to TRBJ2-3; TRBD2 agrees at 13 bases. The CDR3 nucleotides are TGTGCCAGCAGTAAACTAGCGGGAGGGAGCCCAGATACGCAGTATTTT. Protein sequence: CASSKLAGGSPDTQYF. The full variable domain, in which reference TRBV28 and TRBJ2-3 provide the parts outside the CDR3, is DVKVTQSSRYLVKRTGEKVFLECVQDMDHENMFWYRQDPGLGLRLIYFSYDVKMKEKGDIPEGYSVSREKKERFSLILESASTNQTSMYLCASSKLAGGSPDTQYFGPGTRLTVL.